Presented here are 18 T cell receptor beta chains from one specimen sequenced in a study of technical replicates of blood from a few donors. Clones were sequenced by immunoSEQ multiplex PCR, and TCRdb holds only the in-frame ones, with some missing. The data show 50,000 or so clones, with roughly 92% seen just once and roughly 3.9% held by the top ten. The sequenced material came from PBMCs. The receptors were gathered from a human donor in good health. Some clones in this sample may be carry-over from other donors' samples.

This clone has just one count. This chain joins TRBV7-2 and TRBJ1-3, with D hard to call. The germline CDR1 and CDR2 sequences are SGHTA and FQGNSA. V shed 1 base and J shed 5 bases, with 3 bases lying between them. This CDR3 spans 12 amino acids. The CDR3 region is CASSLDRNTIYF. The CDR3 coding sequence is TGTGCCAGCAGCTTAGACAGAAACACCATATATTTT.

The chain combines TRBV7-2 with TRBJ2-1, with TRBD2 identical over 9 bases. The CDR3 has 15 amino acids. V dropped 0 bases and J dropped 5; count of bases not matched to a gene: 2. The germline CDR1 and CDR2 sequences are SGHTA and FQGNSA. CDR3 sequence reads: CASSLASGGHNEQFF. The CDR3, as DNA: TGTGCCAGCAGCTTAGCTAGCGGGGGTCACAATGAGCAGTTCTTC.

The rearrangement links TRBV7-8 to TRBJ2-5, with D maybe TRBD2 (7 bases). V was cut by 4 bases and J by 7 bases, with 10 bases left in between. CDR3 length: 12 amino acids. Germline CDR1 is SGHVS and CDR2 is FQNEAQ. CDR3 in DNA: TGTGCCAGCAGCTCAGGGGAGGGGACCCAGTACTTC. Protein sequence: CASSSGEGTQYF.

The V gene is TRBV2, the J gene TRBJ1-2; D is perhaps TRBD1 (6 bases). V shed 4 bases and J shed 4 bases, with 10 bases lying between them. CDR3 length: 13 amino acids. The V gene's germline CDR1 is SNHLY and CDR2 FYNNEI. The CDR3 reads CASSVSGAYGYTF. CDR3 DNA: TGTGCCAGCAGTGTTTCAGGGGCCTATGGCTACACCTTC.

The CDR3 DNA reads as TGTGCCAGCTCCCACAGGGACAGGGCCAGGGGCACTGAAGCTTTCTTT. Amino acids: CASSHRDRARGTEAFF. The chain joins TRBV18 to TRBJ1-1; 9 bases align to TRBD1. The germline V gene encodes CDR1 KGHSH and CDR2 LQKENI. Unmatched junction bases numbered 12, after V lost 6 bases and J lost 4 bases. There are 16 residues in the CDR3.

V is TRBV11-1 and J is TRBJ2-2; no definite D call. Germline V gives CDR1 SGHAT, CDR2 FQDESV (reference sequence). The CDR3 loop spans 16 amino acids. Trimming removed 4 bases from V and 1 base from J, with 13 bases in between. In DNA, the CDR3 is TGTGCCAGCAGCTCCACGGCGGCCGAGAACACCGGGGAGCTGTTTTTT. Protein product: CASSSTAAENTGELFF.

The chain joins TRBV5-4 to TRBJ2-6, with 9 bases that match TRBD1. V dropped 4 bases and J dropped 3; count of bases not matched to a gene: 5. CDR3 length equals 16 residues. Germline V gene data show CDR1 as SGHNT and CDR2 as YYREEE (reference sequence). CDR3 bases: TGTGCCAGCAGCACACAGGGGGCGAGTGGGGCCAACGTCCTGACTTTC. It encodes CASSTQGASGANVLTF. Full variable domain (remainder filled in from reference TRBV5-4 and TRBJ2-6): ETGVTQSPTHLIKTRGQQVTLRCSSQSGHNTVSWYQQALGQGPQFIFQYYREEENGRGNFPPRFSGLQFPNYSSELNVNALELDDSALYLCASSTQGASGANVLTFGAGSRLTVL.

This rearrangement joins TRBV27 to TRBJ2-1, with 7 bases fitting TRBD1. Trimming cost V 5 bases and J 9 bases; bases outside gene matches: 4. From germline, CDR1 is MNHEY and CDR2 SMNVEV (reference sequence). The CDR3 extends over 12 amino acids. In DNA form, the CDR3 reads TGTGCCAGCAGTACACACAGGGGTGAGCAGTTCTTC. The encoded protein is CASSTHRGEQFF.

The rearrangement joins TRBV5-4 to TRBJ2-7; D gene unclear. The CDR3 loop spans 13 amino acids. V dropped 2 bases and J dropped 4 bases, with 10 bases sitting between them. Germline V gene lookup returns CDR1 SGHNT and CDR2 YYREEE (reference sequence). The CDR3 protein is CASSFGQSYEQYF. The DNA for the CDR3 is TGTGCCAGCAGCTTTGGGCAGAGTTACGAGCAGTACTTC.

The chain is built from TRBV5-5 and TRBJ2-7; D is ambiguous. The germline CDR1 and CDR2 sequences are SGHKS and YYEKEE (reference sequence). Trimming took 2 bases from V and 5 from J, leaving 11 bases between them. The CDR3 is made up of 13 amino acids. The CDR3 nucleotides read TGTGCCAGCAGCTTCGAGGCCGTGCACGAGCAGTACTTC. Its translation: CASSFEAVHEQYF.

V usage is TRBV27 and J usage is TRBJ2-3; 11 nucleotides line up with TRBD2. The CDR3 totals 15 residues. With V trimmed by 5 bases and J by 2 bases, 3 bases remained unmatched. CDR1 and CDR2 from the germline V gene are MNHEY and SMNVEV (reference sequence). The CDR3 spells CASSLLAGVTDTQYF. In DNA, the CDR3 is TGTGCCAGCAGTCTACTAGCGGGGGTCACAGATACGCAGTATTTT.

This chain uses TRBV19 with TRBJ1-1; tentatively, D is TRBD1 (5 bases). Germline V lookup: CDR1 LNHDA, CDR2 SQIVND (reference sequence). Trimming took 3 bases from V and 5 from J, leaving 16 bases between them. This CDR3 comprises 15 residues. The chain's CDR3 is CASSIAGGGRTEAFF. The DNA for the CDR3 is TGTGCCAGTAGTATTGCCGGGGGTGGGAGGACTGAAGCTTTCTTT.

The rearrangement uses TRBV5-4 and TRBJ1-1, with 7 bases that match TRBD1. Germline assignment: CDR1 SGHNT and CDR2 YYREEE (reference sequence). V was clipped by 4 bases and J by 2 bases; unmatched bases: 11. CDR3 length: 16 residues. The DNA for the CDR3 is TGTGCCAGCAGCCTACTAGCGGGGACAGTTAACACTGAAGCTTTCTTT. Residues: CASSLLAGTVNTEAFF.

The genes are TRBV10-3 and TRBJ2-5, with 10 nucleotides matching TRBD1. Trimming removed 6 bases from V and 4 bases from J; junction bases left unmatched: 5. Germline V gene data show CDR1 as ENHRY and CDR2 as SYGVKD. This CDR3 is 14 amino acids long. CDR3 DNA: TGTGCCATCAGGGGACAGGGGAGGGGAGAGACCCAGTACTTC. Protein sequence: CAIRGQGRGETQYF.

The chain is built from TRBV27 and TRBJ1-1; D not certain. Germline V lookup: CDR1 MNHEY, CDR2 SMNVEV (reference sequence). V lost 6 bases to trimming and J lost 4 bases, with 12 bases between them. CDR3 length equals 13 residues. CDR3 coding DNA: TGTGCCAGCAGCATGGGAGAGTCCACTGAAGCTTTCTTT. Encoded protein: CASSMGESTEAFF.

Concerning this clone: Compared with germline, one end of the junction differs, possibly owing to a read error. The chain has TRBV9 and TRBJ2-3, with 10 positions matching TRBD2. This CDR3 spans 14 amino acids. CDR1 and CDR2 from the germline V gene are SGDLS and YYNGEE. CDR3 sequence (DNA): TGCGGGAACCTAGCGGGGGTACGCAATAATACGCAGTATTTT. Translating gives CGNLAGVRNNTQYF.

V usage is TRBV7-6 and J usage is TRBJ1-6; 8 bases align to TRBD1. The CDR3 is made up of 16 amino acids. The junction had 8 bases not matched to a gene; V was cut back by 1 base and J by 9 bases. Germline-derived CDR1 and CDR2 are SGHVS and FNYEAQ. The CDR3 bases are TGTGCCAGCAGCTTAGAGGCAGGGGGCAATGGTTCACCCCTCCACTTT. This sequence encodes CASSLEAGGNGSPLHF. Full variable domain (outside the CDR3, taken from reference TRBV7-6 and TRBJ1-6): GAGVSQSPRYKVTKRGQDVALRCDPISGHVSLYWYRQALGQGPEFLTYFNYEAQQDKSGLPNDRFSAERPEGSISTLTIQRTEQRDSAMYRCASSLEAGGNGSPLHFGNGTRLTVT.

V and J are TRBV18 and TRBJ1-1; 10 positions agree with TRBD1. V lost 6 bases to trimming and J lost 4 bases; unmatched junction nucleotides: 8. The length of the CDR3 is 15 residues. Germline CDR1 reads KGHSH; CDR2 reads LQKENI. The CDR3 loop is CASSPQDRGGTEAFF. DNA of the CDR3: TGTGCCAGCTCGCCCCAGGACAGGGGGGGCACTGAAGCTTTCTTT.